This entry concerns a single T cell receptor (beta chain). Antigen: not known. These data originate in a study of post-analysis software for immune sequencing data. Whole-study context: In terms of disease course, relapsing-remitting, secondary progressive and progressive-relapsing multiple sclerosis were included.

Researchers reported that TCR beta cDNA libraries carried unique molecular identifiers. There were roughly 0.95 to 10 million T cells, and approximately 480,000 cDNA molecules came from them. TCRdb fed the PCR reads into MiXCR, producing one record per CDR3 protein. The sample yields a few hundred thousand distinct CDR3 sequences, over 35% seen once. CDR1 and CDR2 (germline): MDHEN, SYDVKM. V trimming: 8 bases; J trimming: 3 bases; junction bases outside the gene matches: 7. CDR3 length: 14 residues. The study's findings and limits: Controls had lower frequencies than patients of about 5 TRBV segments, which included TRBV5-6, TRBV5-1 and TRBV20-1. F measure showed strong co-clustering of same-batch samples.

The specimen was blood. V usage is TRBV28 and J usage is TRBJ2-1; 7 positions match TRBD2. This sequence originates from a girl aged 5 to 17 with multiple sclerosis. In DNA form, the CDR3 reads TGTGCCAGCGGGAGGGATTACGGCTACAATGAGCAGTTCTTC. It encodes CASGRDYGYNEQFF.